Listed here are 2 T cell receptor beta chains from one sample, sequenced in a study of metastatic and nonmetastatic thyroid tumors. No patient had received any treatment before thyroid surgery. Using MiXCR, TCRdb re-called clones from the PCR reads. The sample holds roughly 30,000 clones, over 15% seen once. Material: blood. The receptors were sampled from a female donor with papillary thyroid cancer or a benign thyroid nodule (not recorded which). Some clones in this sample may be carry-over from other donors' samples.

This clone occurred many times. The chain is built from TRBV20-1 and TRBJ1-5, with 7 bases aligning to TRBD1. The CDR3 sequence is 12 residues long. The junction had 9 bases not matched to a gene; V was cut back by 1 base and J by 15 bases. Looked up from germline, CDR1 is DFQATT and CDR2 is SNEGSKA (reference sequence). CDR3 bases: TGCAGTGCTAGAGTAGACAGGGCCACCCCGCATTTT. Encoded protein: CSARVDRATPHF.

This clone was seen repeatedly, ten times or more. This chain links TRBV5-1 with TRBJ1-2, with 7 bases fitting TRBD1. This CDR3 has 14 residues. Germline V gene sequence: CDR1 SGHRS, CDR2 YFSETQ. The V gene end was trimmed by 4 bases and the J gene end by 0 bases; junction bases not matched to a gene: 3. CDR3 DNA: TGCGCCAGCAGCCTGGGACAGCCTAACTATGGCTACACCTTC. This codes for CASSLGQPNYGYTF. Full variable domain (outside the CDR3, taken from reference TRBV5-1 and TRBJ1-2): KAGVTQTPRYLIKTRGQQVTLSCSPISGHRSVSWYQQTPGQGLQFLFEYFSETQRNKGNFPGRFSGRQFSNSRSEMNVSTLELGDSALYLCASSLGQPNYGYTFGSGTRLTVV.